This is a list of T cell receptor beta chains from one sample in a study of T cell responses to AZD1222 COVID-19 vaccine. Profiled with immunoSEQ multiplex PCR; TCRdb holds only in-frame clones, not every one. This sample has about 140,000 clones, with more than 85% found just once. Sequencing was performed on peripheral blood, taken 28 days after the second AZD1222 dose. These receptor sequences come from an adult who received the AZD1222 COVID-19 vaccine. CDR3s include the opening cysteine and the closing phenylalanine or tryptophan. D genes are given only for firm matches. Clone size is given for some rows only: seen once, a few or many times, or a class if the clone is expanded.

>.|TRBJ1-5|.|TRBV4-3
TGCGCCAGCAGCTCAGGTAGCAATCAGCCCCAGCATTTT
CASSSGSNQPQHF
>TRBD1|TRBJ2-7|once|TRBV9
TGTGCCAGCAGCGCCACGACAGGGGGCGAGCAGTACTTC
CASSATTGGEQYF
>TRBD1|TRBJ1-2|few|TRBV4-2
TGTGCCAGCAGCCAAGCCCTCGGGACAGCCAACCAGGATGGCTACACCTTC
CASSQALGTANQDGYTF
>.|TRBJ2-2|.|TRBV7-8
TGTGCCAGCAGCCGAGGGCGAGGGGAGCTGTTTTTT
CASSRGRGELFF
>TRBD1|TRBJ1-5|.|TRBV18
TGTGCCAGCTCACAGGACAGGGGCAATCAGCCCCAGCATTTT
CASSQDRGNQPQHF
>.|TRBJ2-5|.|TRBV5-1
TGCGCCAGCAGACAGACGACAGGACCTACGATACAAGAGACCCAGTACTTC
CASRQTTGPTIQETQYF
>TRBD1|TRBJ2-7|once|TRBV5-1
TGCGCCAGCAGCCACCGGGACAGGGGACCCTACGAGCAGTACTTC
CASSHRDRGPYEQYF
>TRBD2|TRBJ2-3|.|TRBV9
TGTGCCAGCAGCGTAGCTAGCGGGAGTGATACGCAGTATTTT
CASSVASGSDTQYF
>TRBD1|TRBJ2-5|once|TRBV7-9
TGTGCCAGCAGCAGAGACGGGACAGGGGTTCCAACCCAGTACTTC
CASSRDGTGVPTQYF
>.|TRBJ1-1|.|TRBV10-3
TGTGCCACTAACGAGGGGACATTAATGAACACTGAAGCTTTCTTT
CATNEGTLMNTEAFF